Each of the 9 T cell receptor beta chains below was sequenced from the same sample in a study of tissue T cells after allogeneic stem cell transplantation. Described time point: mouse harvest day 7 after allogeneic transplant. Each mouse received 10^7 T-cell-depleted marrow cells plus 10^6 splenic CD5+ T cells by tail vein. Some clones are missing from TCRdb's copy, which holds only in-frame ones; the method was immunoSEQ multiplex PCR. The repertoire consists of 6,400 or so clones, with roughly 45% occurring once and the leading ten covering around 8%. Sequenced input: lymph node tissue. Source of these receptors: a female BALB/c mouse given C57BL/6 T cells with graft-versus-host disease after an allogeneic hematopoietic cell transplant.

This clone was detected once. Genes and germline come from the mouse. The read falls 1 residue short of the CDR3 end, and the missing part is taken from the germline J gene. J is TRBJ1-2 and V is TRBV23; no check of the table's D call, TRBD1, against the DNA was made. CDR1 and CDR2 from the germline V gene are KGHTA and FQNQQP. The CDR3 is 15 residues long. The part of the CDR3 DNA that was read is TGCTCCAGCAGTCAATCGGGGACAGCAAACTCCGACTACACC. Translation gives CSSSQSGTANSDYT. The entire CDR3 is CSSSQSGTANSDYTF.

About this clone: The gene names given are mouse names. The DNA ends 1 residue before the CDR3 does, and the rest of the CDR3 is filled in from the germline J gene. This chain uses TRBV5 with TRBJ2-5, with 14 bases aligning to TRBD2. The germline V gene encodes CDR1 LGHNA and CDR2 YNLKQL (reference sequence). Losses at the gene ends were 4 bases for V and 4 bases for J; bases not matched to a gene: 7. CDR3 length: 17 amino acids. CDR3 sequence: CASSRRDWGGAEDTQYF. The sequenced CDR3 bases are TGTGCCAGCAGCCGCCGGGACTGGGGGGGCGCGGAAGACACCCAGTAC.

In this sample, this clone turned up a few times. Gene labels here are mouse ones. The read ends 1 residue before the CDR3 terminus; that terminus is restored from the germline J gene. This chain connects TRBV23 to TRBJ2-5. Germline values: CDR1 KGHTA, CDR2 FQNQQP. This CDR3 is built from 13 residues. Incomplete CDR3 DNA: TGCTCCAGCAGTCAATCGAGGGAGGGCACCCAGTAC. Its translation: CSSSQSREGTQY. The CDR3 as a whole reads CSSSQSREGTQYF.

This clone is termed medium-sized. Gene labels here are mouse ones. The read comes to an end 1 residue before the CDR3 does, leaving the germline J gene to fill in the end. The V call is TRBV19, the J call TRBJ2-7; D is uncertain. Trimming left V 1 base short and J 2 bases short, with 4 bases between. The CDR3 has 12 residues. Germline CDR1 FNHDT, CDR2 SITEND (reference sequence). The sequenced CDR3 bases are TGTGCCAGCAGTATATCGGCCTATGAACAGTAC. Residues: CASSISAYEQY. The whole CDR3 region reads CASSISAYEQYF.

In its sample, this clone is large. Gene names are the mouse ones. With the read ending 1 residue before the CDR3 end, the germline J gene is used to fill in that end. This chain joins TRBV13-3 and TRBJ1-1; D may be TRBD1 (6 bases). Germline values: CDR1 NNHDY, CDR2 SYVADS. The CDR3 runs to 15 residues. V was clipped by 5 bases and J by 0 bases, with 14 bases between them. The part of the CDR3 DNA that was read is TGTGCCAGCAGACCCGGGACATCTGCAAACACAGAAGTCTTC. The encoded protein is CASRPGTSANTEVF. The full-length CDR3 reads as CASRPGTSANTEVFF.

Concerning this clone itself: The genes and germline here are from mouse. The read terminates 1 residue before the CDR3 end, so the remaining end is supplied by the germline J gene. This chain uses TRBV12-2 with TRBJ1-1, with D tentatively TRBD1 (6 bases). The CDR3 contains 13 residues. V dropped 3 bases and J dropped 2 bases, with 9 bases sitting between them. Germline V gene lookup returns CDR1 SGHLS and CDR2 HYDKME. The CDR3 loop reads CASSGDINTEVFF. The DNA read from the CDR3 is TGTGCCAGCTCTGGGGACATTAACACAGAAGTCTTC.

In this sample, this clone turned up a few times. The listed genes are named as in mouse. The CDR3 end falls 1 residue outside the read, so it is completed with the germline J gene. V is TRBV13-3 and J is TRBJ2-2; D unresolved. With 2 bases removed from V and 1 base from J, the gap between germline ends came to 3 bases. The germline V gene encodes CDR1 NNHDY and CDR2 SYVADS. The CDR3 has 13 residues. CDR3 in amino acids: CASSDRNTGQLYF. CDR3 bases read: TGTGCCAGCAGTGACAGAAACACCGGGCAGCTCTAC.

This clone has a handful of counts. Gene names and germline refer to mouse. The sequence runs out 1 residue before the end of the CDR3; the remainder is reconstructed from the germline J gene. The gene calls are TRBV13-1 and TRBJ2-5; 10 bases align to TRBD1. The J segment lost 3 bases and the V segment lost 3 bases, leaving 1 base of the junction unmatched. The CDR3 is 14 residues long. Germline CDR1 NSHNY, CDR2 SYGAGN. The DNA read from the CDR3 is TGTGCCAGCAGTGGGGGACAGGGGCAAGACACCCAGTAC. It specifies CASSGGQGQDTQY. The whole CDR3 sequence is CASSGGQGQDTQYF.

As for this clone: The germline and genes are mouse ones. The read stops 1 residue short of the end of the CDR3; the missing end is completed from the germline J gene. The chain uses TRBV16 and TRBJ1-1; no clear D gene. Per germline, CDR1 SGHSA and CDR2 FRNQAP. There are 13 residues in the CDR3. The V end was cut by 0 bases, the J end by 0 bases, with 2 bases between. The sequenced CDR3 bases are TGTGCAAGCAGCTTAGATGCAAACACAGAAGTCTTC. Its protein product is CASSLDANTEVF. Given in full, the CDR3 is CASSLDANTEVFF.